This T cell receptor beta chain was obtained from a study of cytomegalovirus exposure and HLA in healthy donors. For the study at large: In terms of ancestry, the Caucasian-associated cluster contained 75% to 85% of the approximately 420 genotyped donors. Study outcomes and limitations: Later findings reportedly placed an Asian-associated ancestry cluster below the 666-donor mean for N-insertions.

Amplification used 60 Vbeta primers and 13 Jbeta primers. Repertoires were generated with immunoSEQ multiplex PCR, while TCRdb's copy carries only in-frame clones and drops some. The repertoire holds approximately 140,000 clones, with roughly 73% as singletons. The V gene's germline CDR1 is SGHRS and CDR2 YFSETQ. The CDR3 runs 15 residues. This clone has more than one count but fewer than ten. Its antigen is currently unknown. Sequencing was done on a sample of PBMCs. This clonotype originated in a female donor in good health and CMV-seronegative. The V call is TRBV5-1, the J call TRBJ2-7; D assignment may be TRBD1 or TRBD2 (5 bases each). The DNA matches TRBJ2-1 better at its end, which makes the J call doubtful. Here the CDR3 reads CASSLVGGSYNEQFF. In DNA form, the CDR3 reads TGCGCCAGCAGCTTGGTTGGGGGCTCCTACAATGAGCAGTTCTTC.